Below, one TCR beta chain is given with its context. The data are from a study of human T cells and chemical hapten exposure. There are 13 residues in the CDR3. The germline CDR1 and CDR2 sequences are GTSNPN and SVGIG (reference sequence). V lost 4 bases, J lost 1 base, and 10 bases lay in between. The library labeled individual cDNA molecules by adding unique molecular identifiers to them. In TCRdb, the RACE reads were re-called with MiXCR into one record per CDR3 protein. The sample lists roughly 60,000 distinct CDR3 sequences, 9.5% to 15% seen once, with roughly 2.4% in the top ten. Indicated time point: patch test 3, about 24 weeks after DPC sensitization. Regarding treatment: therapeutic diphenylcyclopropenone sensitization with weekly scalp DPC.

The material was whole blood, obtained in connection with sensitization to the hapten diphenylcyclopropenone (DPC). This receptor was taken from a man aged 30-40 years with alopecia areata. Some clones in this sample may be carry-over from other donors' samples. The chain couples TRBV30 to TRBJ1-1; perhaps TRBD1 as D (6 bases). CDR3 sequence reads: CAWNRVWNTEAFF. In DNA, the CDR3 is TGTGCCTGGAACAGGGTATGGAACACTGAAGCTTTCTTT.